This T cell receptor (beta chain) was captured in a study of blood T cell repertoires in COVID-19. Study background: There were acute and convalescent COVID-19 samples, and they came from the United States, Italy and Spain. The analysed material was cDNA or gDNA that came from T cells, B-cell-depleted T cells, or PBMCs.

As handled by the study authors: Estimates of nucleated cell counts were drawn from the amplification of reference gene primers. Here immunoSEQ multiplex PCR was the method, and the copy in TCRdb shows in-frame clones only, minus some. V, J and clone size derive from that table, while D and trimming were established from the DNA sequence. The repertoire consists of roughly 60,000 clones, with about 81% occurring once and the leading ten covering 15%. The CDR3 sequence is 14 residues long. Deletions cut 3 bases from V and 4 bases from J, with 13 bases between. CDR1 is SGHRS and CDR2 is YFSETQ in the germline V gene.

The sample was peripheral blood. The V call is TRBV5-1, the J call TRBJ1-1; a possible D gene is TRBD1 (5 bases). The receptor was isolated from a man at least 80 years old with acute or convalescent COVID-19. CDR3 protein: CASSSRTTSTEAFF. The CDR3 DNA reads TGCGCCAGCAGCTCCCGGACAACGAGCACTGAAGCTTTCTTT.